This paragraph reports one T cell receptor (beta chain). In the original analysis: Estimates of nucleated cell counts were drawn from the amplification of reference gene primers. The protocol was immunoSEQ multiplex PCR, while the TCRdb copy is restricted to in-frame clones and leaves out a portion. D and trimming come from the DNA, and the V and J calls and clone size come from that table. The sample holds 65,000 to 70,000 clones, over 75% seen once. This sample was included in a study of blood T cell repertoires in COVID-19. Study summary: Donors in the United States, Italy and Spain gave samples during acute or convalescent COVID-19. Nucleic acid was either cDNA or gDNA, and it came from T cells, B-cell-depleted T cells, or PBMCs.

Germline assignment: CDR1 MNHNY and CDR2 SVGAGI (reference sequence). This CDR3 is 15 amino acids long. The V and J ends lost 0 bases and 2 bases, in that order; junction bases with no gene match: 0. This clonotype was sampled from an elderly man with acute or convalescent COVID-19. V gene TRBV6-6 combines with J gene TRBJ1-2; 10 bases align to TRBD1. The sequenced material came from peripheral blood. The CDR3 nucleotides are TGTGCCAGCAGTTACTCGGGACAGGGGAACTATGGCTACACCTTC. Amino acids: CASSYSGQGNYGYTF.